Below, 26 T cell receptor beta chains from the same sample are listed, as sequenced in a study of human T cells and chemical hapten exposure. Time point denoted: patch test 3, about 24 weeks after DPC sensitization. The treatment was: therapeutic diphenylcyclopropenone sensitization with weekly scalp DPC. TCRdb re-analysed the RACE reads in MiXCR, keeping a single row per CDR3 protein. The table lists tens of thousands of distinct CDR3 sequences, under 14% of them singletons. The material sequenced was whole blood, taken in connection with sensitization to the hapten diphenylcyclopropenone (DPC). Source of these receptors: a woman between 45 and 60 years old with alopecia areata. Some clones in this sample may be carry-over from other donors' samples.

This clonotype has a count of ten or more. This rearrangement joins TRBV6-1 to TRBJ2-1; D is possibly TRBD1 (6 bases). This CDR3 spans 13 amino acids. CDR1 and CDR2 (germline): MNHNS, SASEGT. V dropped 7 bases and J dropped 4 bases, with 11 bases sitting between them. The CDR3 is CASIRGEYNEQFF. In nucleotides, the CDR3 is TGTGCCAGCATCAGGGGCGAGTACAATGAGCAGTTCTTC.

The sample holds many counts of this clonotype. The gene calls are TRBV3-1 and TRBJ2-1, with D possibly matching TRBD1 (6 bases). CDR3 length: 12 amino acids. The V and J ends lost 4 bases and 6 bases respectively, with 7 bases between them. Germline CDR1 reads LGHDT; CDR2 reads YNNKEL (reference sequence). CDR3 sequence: CASSLTGNEQFF. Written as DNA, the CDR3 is TGTGCCAGCAGCCTGACAGGCAATGAGCAGTTCTTC.

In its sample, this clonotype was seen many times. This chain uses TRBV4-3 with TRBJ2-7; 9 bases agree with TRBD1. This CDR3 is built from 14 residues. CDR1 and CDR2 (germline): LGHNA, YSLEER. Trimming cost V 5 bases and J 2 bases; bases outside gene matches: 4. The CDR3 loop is CASSAGQGTYEQYF. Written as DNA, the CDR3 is TGCGCCAGCAGCGCGGGACAGGGTACCTACGAGCAGTACTTC.

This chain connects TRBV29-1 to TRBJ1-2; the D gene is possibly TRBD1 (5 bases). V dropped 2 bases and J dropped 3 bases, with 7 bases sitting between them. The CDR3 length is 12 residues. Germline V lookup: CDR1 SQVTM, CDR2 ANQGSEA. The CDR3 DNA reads TGCAGCGTTGAAACGGGGGACTATGGCTACACCTTC. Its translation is CSVETGDYGYTF.

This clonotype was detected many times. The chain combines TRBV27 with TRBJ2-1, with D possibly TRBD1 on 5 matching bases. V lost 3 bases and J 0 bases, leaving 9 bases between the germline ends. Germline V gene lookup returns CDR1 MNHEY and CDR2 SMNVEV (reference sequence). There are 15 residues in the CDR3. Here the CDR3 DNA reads TGTGCCAGCAGTTTGCAGGGTGTCTCCTACAATGAGCAGTTCTTC. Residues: CASSLQGVSYNEQFF.

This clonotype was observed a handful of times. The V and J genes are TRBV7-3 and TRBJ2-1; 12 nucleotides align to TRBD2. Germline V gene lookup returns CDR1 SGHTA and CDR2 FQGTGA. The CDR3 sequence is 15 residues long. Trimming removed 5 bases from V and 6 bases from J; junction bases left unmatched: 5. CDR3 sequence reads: CASSKTSGSSNEQFF. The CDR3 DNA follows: TGTGCCAGCAGCAAGACTAGCGGGAGCAGCAATGAGCAGTTCTTC.

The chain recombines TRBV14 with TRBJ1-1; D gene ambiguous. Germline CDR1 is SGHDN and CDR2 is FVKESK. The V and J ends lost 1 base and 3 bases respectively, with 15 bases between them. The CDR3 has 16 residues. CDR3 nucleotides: TGTGCCAGCAGCCAAGCGAGGAGGAAGACCCACACTGAAGCTTTCTTT. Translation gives CASSQARRKTHTEAFF.

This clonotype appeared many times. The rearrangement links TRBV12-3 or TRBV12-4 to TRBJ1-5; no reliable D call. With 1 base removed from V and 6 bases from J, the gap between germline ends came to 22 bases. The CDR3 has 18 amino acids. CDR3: CASSLGITSVLILQPQHF. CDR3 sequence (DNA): TGTGCCAGCAGTTTAGGGATTACATCAGTCCTAATTCTTCAGCCCCAGCATTTT.

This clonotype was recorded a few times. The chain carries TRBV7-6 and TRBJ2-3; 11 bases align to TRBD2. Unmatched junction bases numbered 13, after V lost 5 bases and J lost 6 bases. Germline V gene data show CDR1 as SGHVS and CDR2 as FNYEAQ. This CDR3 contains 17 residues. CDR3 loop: CASSVGLADNLGDTQYF. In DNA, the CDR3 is TGTGCCAGCAGCGTGGGACTAGCGGACAACCTGGGGGATACGCAGTATTTT.

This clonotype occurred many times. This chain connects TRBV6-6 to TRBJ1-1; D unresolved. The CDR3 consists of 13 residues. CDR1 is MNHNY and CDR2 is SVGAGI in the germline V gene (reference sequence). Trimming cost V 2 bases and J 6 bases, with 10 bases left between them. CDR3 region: CASSYESPAEAFF. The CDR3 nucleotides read TGTGCCAGCAGTTACGAGTCACCGGCTGAAGCTTTCTTT.

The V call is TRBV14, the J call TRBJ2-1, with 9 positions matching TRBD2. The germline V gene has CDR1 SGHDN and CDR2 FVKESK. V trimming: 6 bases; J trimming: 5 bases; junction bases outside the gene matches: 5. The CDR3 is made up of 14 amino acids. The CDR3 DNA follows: TGTGCCAGCAGGACTAGCGGTCTCGACAATGAGCAGTTCTTC. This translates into CASRTSGLDNEQFF.

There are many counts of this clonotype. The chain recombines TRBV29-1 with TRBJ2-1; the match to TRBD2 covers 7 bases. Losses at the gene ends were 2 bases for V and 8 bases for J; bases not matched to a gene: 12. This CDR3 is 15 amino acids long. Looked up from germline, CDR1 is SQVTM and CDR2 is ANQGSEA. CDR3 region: CSVETVAGNWDEQFF. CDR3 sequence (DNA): TGCAGCGTTGAAACGGTAGCGGGTAACTGGGATGAGCAGTTCTTC.

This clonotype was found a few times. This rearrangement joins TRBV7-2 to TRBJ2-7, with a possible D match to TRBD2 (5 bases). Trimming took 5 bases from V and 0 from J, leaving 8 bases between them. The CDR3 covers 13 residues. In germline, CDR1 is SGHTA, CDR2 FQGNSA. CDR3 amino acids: CASSRGYSYEQYF. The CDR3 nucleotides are TGTGCCAGCAGCCGGGGTTACTCCTACGAGCAGTACTTC.

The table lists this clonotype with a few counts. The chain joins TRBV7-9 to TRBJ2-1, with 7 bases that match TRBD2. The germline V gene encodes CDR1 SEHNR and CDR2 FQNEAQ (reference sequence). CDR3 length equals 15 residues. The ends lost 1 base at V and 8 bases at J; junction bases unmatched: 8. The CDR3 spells CASSLELAITHEQFF. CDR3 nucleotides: TGTGCCAGCAGCTTAGAACTAGCGATAACCCATGAGCAGTTCTTC.

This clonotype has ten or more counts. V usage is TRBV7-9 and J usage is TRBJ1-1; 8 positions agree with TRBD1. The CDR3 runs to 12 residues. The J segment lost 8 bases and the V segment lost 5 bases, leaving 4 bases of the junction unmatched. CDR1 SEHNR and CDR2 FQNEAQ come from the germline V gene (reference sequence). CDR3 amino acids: CASSPQGAEAFF. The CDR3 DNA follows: TGTGCCAGCAGCCCGCAGGGGGCGGAAGCTTTCTTT.

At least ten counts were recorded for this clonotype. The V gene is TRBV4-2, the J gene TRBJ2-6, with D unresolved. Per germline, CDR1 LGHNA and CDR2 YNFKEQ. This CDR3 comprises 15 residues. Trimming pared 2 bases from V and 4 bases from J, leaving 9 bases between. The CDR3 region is CASSQTGVGANVLTF. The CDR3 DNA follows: TGTGCCAGCAGCCAAACGGGTGTCGGGGCCAACGTCCTGACTTTC.

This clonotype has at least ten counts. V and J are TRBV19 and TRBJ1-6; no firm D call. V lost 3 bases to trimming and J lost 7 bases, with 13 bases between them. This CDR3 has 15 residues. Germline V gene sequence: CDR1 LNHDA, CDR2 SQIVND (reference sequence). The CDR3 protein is CASSMGALVNSPLHF. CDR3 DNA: TGTGCCAGTAGTATGGGAGCCCTTGTGAATTCACCCCTCCACTTT.

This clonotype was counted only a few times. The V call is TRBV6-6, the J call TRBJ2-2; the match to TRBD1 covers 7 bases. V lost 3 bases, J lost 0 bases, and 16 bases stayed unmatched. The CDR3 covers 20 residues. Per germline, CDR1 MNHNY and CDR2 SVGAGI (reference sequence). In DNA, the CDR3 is TGTGCCAGCAGTTATCTCATAGCCGGAGCCGACAGGGCGAACACCGGGGAGCTGTTTTTT. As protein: CASSYLIAGADRANTGELFF.

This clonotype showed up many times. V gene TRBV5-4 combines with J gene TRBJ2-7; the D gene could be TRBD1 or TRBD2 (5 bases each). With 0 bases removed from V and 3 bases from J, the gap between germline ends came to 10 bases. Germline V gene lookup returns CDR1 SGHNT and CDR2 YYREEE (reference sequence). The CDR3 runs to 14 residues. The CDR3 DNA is TGTGCCAGCAGCTTGGGGGGACGTTTCTACGAGCAGTACTTC. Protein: CASSLGGRFYEQYF. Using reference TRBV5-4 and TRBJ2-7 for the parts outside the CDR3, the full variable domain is ETGVTQSPTHLIKTRGQQVTLRCSSQSGHNTVSWYQQALGQGPQFIFQYYREEENGRGNFPPRFSGLQFPNYSSELNVNALELDDSALYLCASSLGGRFYEQYFGPGTRLTVT.

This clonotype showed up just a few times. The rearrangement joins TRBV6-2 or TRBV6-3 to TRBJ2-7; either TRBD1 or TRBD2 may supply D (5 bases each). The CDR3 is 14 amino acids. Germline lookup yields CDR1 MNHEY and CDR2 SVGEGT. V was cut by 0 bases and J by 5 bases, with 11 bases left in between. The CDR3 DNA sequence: TGTGCCAGCAGTTACTCCGCCCGGGGCGACGAGCAGTACTTC. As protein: CASSYSARGDEQYF.

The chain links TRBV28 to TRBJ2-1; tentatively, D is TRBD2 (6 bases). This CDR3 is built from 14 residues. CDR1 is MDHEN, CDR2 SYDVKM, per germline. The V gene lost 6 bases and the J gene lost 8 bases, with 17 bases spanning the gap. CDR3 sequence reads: CASRGGVARDEQFF. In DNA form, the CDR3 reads TGTGCCAGCAGGGGCGGGGTAGCGCGAGATGAGCAGTTCTTC.

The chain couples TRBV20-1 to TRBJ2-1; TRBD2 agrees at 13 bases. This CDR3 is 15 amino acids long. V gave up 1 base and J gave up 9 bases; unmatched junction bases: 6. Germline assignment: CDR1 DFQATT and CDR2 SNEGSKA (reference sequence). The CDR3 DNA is TGCAGTGCTAGAGTCACTAGCGGGAGGGCCGGTGAGCAGTTCTTC. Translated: CSARVTSGRAGEQFF.

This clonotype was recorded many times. This CDR3 is CSGTGQGNTEAFF. CDR3 nucleotide sequence: TGCAGCGGGACGGGACAGGGGAACACTGAAGCTTTCTTT. The chain has TRBV29-1 and TRBJ1-1, with 9 bases fitting TRBD1. After removal of 7 bases from V and 1 base from J, the junction contained 4 bases not matched to a gene. Germline V gives CDR1 SQVTM, CDR2 ANQGSEA. This CDR3 is built from 13 residues. Looking up the rest from reference TRBV29-1 and TRBJ1-1 gives the full variable domain: SAVISQKPSRDICQRGTSLTIQCQVDSQVTMMFWYRQQPGQSLTLIATANQGSEATYESGFVIDKFPISRPNLTFSTLTVSNMSPEDSSIYLCSGTGQGNTEAFFGQGTRLTVV.

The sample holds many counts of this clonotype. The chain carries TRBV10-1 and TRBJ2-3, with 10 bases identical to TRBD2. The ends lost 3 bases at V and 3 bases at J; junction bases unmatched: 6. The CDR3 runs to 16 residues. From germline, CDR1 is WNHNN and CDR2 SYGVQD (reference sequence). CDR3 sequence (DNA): TGCGCCAGCAGTGATCACCTAGCGGGAGAGACAGATACGCAGTATTTT. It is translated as CASSDHLAGETDTQYF.

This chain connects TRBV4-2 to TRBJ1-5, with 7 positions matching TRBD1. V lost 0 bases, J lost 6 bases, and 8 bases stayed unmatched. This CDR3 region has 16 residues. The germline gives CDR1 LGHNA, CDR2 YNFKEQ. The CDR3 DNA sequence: TGTGCCAGCAGCCAAGATCTTTCAGGGGGTAGTCAGCCCCAGCATTTT. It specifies CASSQDLSGGSQPQHF.

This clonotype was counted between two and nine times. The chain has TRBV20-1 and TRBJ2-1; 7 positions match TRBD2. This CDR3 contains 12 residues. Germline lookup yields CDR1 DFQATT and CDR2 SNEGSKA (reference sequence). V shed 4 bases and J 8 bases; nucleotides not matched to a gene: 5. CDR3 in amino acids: CSANGGSDEQFF. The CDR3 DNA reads TGCAGTGCTAACGGCGGGAGTGATGAGCAGTTCTTC.